This T cell receptor (beta chain) was identified during a study of regulatory T cells in long-lasting Graves disease. At the level of the study: Patients met the persistent Graves' disease definition after over 5 years of antithyroid drugs with positive TSH receptor antibodies. Findings and caveats of the study: Public clonotype sharing was higher in persistent than newly diagnosed patients. The small sample size may have reduced accuracy. Persistent Graves' disease cases displayed lower TCR diversity than newly diagnosed ones.

Trimming cost V 0 bases and J 1 base, with 8 bases left between them. The CDR3 extends over 14 amino acids. Germline V gene sequence: CDR1 SGHNT, CDR2 YYREEE (reference sequence). Time point here: persistent/refractory GD, antithyroid drugs over 5 years with positive TRAb. Researchers made the TCR library from RNA that was extracted from PBMCs. Through Arm-PCR of CDR3 regions and iRepertoire HTBI primers, TCR beta libraries were built. Using its own MiXCR run on the multiplex PCR reads, TCRdb lists one record per CDR3 protein. The top ten hold under 15% of the sample, which has about half a million distinct CDR3 sequences, 22% seen once. As for this clonotype: No antigen is known for it.

The input for sequencing was peripheral blood mononuclear cells (PBMCs), taken when the disease was refractory, from a patient treated with antithyroid drugs. The V and J genes are TRBV5-4 and TRBJ2-7; D is unclear. This TCR was sampled from a female donor with Graves disease. The CDR3 coding sequence is TGTGCCAGCAGCTTGGTCGTCGGATCCTACGAGCAGTACTTC. Amino acids: CASSLVVGSYEQYF.